This T cell receptor beta chain is drawn from a study of blood T cell repertoires in COVID-19. V trimming: 2 bases; J trimming: 0 bases; junction bases outside the gene matches: 7. This CDR3 has 17 residues. The germline gives CDR1 SGHNT, CDR2 YYREEE (reference sequence). Clones were read by immunoSEQ multiplex PCR, and TCRdb kept only the in-frame ones, dropping some. Counted here are under 450,000 clones, 87% occurring once; the ten biggest clones make up almost 3%. Two consecutive negative NP/OP PCR tests, clearance, or resolved symptoms defined Cohort 3 recovery. This rearrangement joins TRBV5-4 to TRBJ2-7, with 11 nucleotides matching TRBD2. The receptor was isolated from a young woman who had recovered from COVID-19. Material for sequencing was PBMCs or T cells enriched from blood (not recorded which). CDR3 in DNA: TGTGCCAGCAGCTTTGGTTTAGCGGGGGGGCTCTCCTACGAGCAGTACTTC. It specifies CASSFGLAGGLSYEQYF.